A single sample gave rise to the 15 T cell receptor beta chains below, sequenced in a study of tumor and adjacent non-tumor tissue in lung cancer. No cell sorting was done before RNA was extracted from the tissue. More than 3 cm separated this lung sample from the edge of the tumor. A modified ARM-PCR protocol with three rounds of nested PCR amplified TCRbeta. TCRdb itself ran the multiplex PCR reads through MiXCR, one entry per CDR3 protein. The repertoire holds some 97,000 distinct CDR3 sequences, 60% to 80% seen once, with about 19% in the top ten. The source material was distant non-tumor lung tissue. All receptors come from a man between 25 and 39 years old with non-small cell lung cancer.

This clonotype was recorded once. One end of the junction is discordant with germline, which a read error may explain. The rearrangement uses TRBV6-2 or TRBV6-3 and TRBJ1-2; a weak D match, TRBD1 (5 bases). CDR3 length: 15 residues. Per germline, CDR1 MNHEY and CDR2 SVGEGT. CDR3: CVSSSYDRGGDGYTF. As DNA, the CDR3 is TGTGTCAGCAGTTCCTATGACCGGGGCGGGGATGGCTACACCTTC.

This clonotype turned up a few times. A much larger clone is a single base away; this may be a read error. The chain has TRBV6-5 and TRBJ1-2, with D maybe TRBD1 (6 bases). The CDR3 length is 14 residues. Germline loops: CDR1 MNHEY, CDR2 SVGAGI. The V end was cut by 3 bases, the J end by 4 bases, with 12 bases between. CDR3 amino acids: CASSYVRGSYGYTF. CDR3 coding DNA: TGTGCCAGCAGTTATGTCAGGGGTAGCTATGGCTACACCTTC.

About this clonotype itself: Sequence at one end of the junction differs from germline and may be a read error. The genes are TRBV29-1 and TRBJ2-7; no clear D gene. The CDR3 has 12 amino acids. CDR1 is SQVTM, CDR2 ANQGSEA, per germline. CDR3 DNA sequence: TGCAGCGCCCGGTTGAGCTACTACGAGCTGTACTTC. It codes for CSARLSYYELYF.

Comment on this clonotype: One end of the junction fails to match germline, which may point to a read error. This chain connects TRBV12-3 or TRBV12-4 to TRBJ2-2, with a weak D call TRBD2 (7 bases). The CDR3 contains 15 residues. Here the CDR3 reads CASIFGGPNTGELFF. DNA of the CDR3: TGCGCCAGTATCTTCGGGGGGCCTAACACCGGGGAGCTGTTTTTT.

This clonotype was detected only a few times. A much larger clone sits a single nucleotide away, making a read error possible. It is likely a read error, because the conserved phenylalanine at the end of the CDR3 is missing. The V and J genes are TRBV20-1 and TRBJ2-7; 12 bases fit TRBD1. CDR3 length equals 14 residues. V trimming: 5 bases; J trimming: 7 bases; junction bases outside the gene matches: 9. Germline CDR1 DFQATT, CDR2 SNEGSKA (reference sequence). The CDR3 sequence: CSAQFRDRGLEQYS. The CDR3 nucleotides are TGCAGTGCTCAGTTCCGGGACAGGGGGCTTGAGCAGTACTCC.

The genes are TRBV11-2 and TRBJ2-7; 7 positions agree with TRBD2. Germline CDR1 SGHAT, CDR2 FQNNGV. Trimming took 5 bases from V and 5 from J; bases not matched to a gene: 12. The length of the CDR3 is 15 residues. The CDR3 loop is CASSTLGTKYHEQYF. Written as DNA, the CDR3 is TGTGCCAGCAGCACCCTCGGGACTAAGTATCACGAGCAGTACTTC.

V gene TRBV11-1 combines with J gene TRBJ2-7; D may be TRBD1 or TRBD2 (5 bases each). CDR1 is SGHAT, CDR2 FQDESV, per germline (reference sequence). This CDR3 is 15 amino acids long. V was trimmed by 4 bases and J by 2 bases, leaving 15 bases between them. The CDR3 protein is CASSWTGTGPYEQYF. CDR3 coding DNA: TGTGCCAGCAGCTGGACCGGGACGGGGCCCTACGAGCAGTACTTC.

On this clonotype itself: A clone one base away is much larger, so this may be a read error. The V gene is TRBV5-6, the J gene TRBJ2-7; 10 bases are shared with TRBD2. Trimming took 0 bases from V and 2 from J; bases not matched to a gene: 8. CDR3 length: 17 amino acids. From germline, CDR1 is SGHDT and CDR2 YYEEEE. CDR3 sequence: CASSLALGTSDTYEQYF. The CDR3 DNA reads as TGTGCCAGCAGCTTGGCCCTTGGGACTAGCGACACCTACGAGCAGTACTTC. Complete variable domain (other parts from reference TRBV5-6 and TRBJ2-7): DAGVTQSPTHLIKTRGQQVTLRCSPKSGHDTVSWYQQALGQGPQFIFQYYEEEERQRGNFPDRFSGHQFPNYSSELNVNALLLGDSALYLCASSLALGTSDTYEQYFGPGTRLTVT.

This clonotype was seen a single time. Compared with germline, one end of the junction differs, possibly owing to a read error. The chain carries TRBV28 and TRBJ2-1; D is perhaps TRBD2 (6 bases). This CDR3 comprises 13 residues. Germline CDR1 is MDHEN and CDR2 is SYDVKM. The DNA for the CDR3 is TGTGACAGCAGTTTAGGAGGGAGTGTTGAGCAGTTCTTC. Amino acids: CDSSLGGSVEQFF.

This clonotype occurred a few times. This clone may be a read error of a much larger clone one base away. This rearrangement joins TRBV6-5 to TRBJ1-3, with a tentative D call TRBD1 (6 bases). Between the trimmed V and J ends, which lost 7 bases and 4 bases, there was a span of 17 bases. Germline-derived CDR1 and CDR2 are MNHEY and SVGAGI. This CDR3 is 15 amino acids long. The CDR3 DNA follows: TGTGCCAGCAATAAGGAACCAGGGGTCGGAAACACCATATATTTT. Protein product: CASNKEPGVGNTIYF.

As regards this clonotype: Mismatch with germline at one junction end may stem from a read error. The chain carries TRBV20-1 and TRBJ2-5, with 9 bases identical to TRBD2. Looked up from germline, CDR1 is DFQATT and CDR2 is SNEGSKA (reference sequence). CDR3 length: 15 amino acids. The CDR3 here is CSARELRLAEETQYF. In DNA form, the CDR3 reads TGCAGTGCTAGAGAATTGAGACTAGCGGAAGAGACCCAATACTTC.

This clonotype was observed a single time. A much larger clonotype is one base distant, so this may be a read error. The CDR3 region has the DNA TGTGCCAGCAGCTTAGCGGGGACAGGCAATGAGGAGTTCTTC. This sequence encodes CASSLAGTGNEEFF. V gene TRBV7-9 combines with J gene TRBJ2-1; TRBD1 agrees at 8 bases. Per germline, CDR1 SEHNR and CDR2 FQNEAQ (reference sequence). The CDR3 totals 14 residues.

The chain joins TRBV6-5 to TRBJ1-1; 10 bases are a match to TRBD1. This CDR3 comprises 15 residues. CDR1 and CDR2 from the germline V gene are MNHEY and SVGAGI. V shed 5 bases and J 4 bases; nucleotides not matched to a gene: 7. CDR3 sequence: CASSEGQGTITEAFF. The CDR3 nucleotides read TGTGCCAGCAGTGAGGGACAGGGGACGATCACTGAAGCTTTCTTT.

Of note for this clonotype: This sequence may be a read error, since a much larger clone differs from it by one base. V is TRBV5-4 and J is TRBJ1-2, with D possibly TRBD1 on 6 matching bases. Deletions cut 6 bases from V and 4 bases from J, with 19 bases between. The germline CDR1 and CDR2 sequences are SGHNT and YYREEE (reference sequence). The CDR3 contains 15 residues. DNA of the CDR3: TGTGCCAGCACAACTTACAGGGACGCCATCTATGGCTACACCTTC. This encodes CASTTYRDAIYGYTF.

Concerning this clonotype: One junction end does not reproduce the germline sequence, and a read error may be involved. V usage is TRBV6-5 and J usage is TRBJ1-1, with D unclear. The germline V gene has CDR1 MNHEY and CDR2 SVGAGI. This CDR3 has 14 amino acids. The CDR3 spells CASSLGRINTEAYF. CDR3 sequence (DNA): TGTGCCAGCAGTCTTGGACGGATAAACACTGAAGCTTACTTT.